This T cell receptor (beta chain) was retrieved from a study of T-cell memory formation after mild COVID-19. Amplification by 5'RACE using constant-segment primers produced TCR alpha and TCR beta cDNA libraries that carried sample barcodes and UMIs. TCRdb used MiXCR to reprocess the 5' RACE reads, holding one entry per CDR3 protein. The sample contains about 450,000 distinct CDR3 sequences, less than 25% of which appear only once. General study results and limits: CM and EM subsets held most contracting CD4+ clones; EMRA held CD8+ ones.

About this clonotype: Its antigen is currently unknown.

Germline assignment: CDR1 SGHNT and CDR2 YENEEA. The CDR3 consists of 16 residues. V shed 5 bases and J 0 bases; nucleotides not matched to a gene: 8. The chain uses TRBV11-3 and TRBJ2-5; TRBD1 aligns across 8 bases. The TCR was taken from an adult woman who had mild COVID-19 (a few samples of this study predate the infection). Cell type and time point are not known. Sequencing was carried out using PBMCs or a T cell subset sorted from them (not recorded which). The CDR3 DNA is TGTGCCAGCAGCGCCGGGACAGGCGCGTACCAAGAGACCCAGTACTTC. Translated: CASSAGTGAYQETQYF.